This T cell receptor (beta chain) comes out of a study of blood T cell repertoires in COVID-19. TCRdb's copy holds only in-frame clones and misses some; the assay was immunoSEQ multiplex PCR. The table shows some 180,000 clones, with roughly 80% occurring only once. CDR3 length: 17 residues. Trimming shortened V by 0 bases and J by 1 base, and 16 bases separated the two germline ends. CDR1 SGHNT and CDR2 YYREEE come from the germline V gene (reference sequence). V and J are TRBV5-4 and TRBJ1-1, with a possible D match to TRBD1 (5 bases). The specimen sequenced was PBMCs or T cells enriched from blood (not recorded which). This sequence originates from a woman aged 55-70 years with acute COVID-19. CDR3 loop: CASSLERGGRKNTEAFF. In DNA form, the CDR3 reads TGTGCCAGCAGCTTGGAAAGGGGAGGCCGGAAGAACACTGAAGCTTTCTTT.